This T cell receptor (beta chain) is from a study of beta chain features in type 1 diabetes. Across the whole study: Examined across all samples were roughly 110,000,000 sorted cells.

Investigators reverse transcribed all isolated RNA, so they sequenced expressed TCRB transcripts. About 3.3 million reads, on average, came from each naive, central memory and regulatory T cell sample. Clones were read by immunoSEQ multiplex PCR, and TCRdb kept only the in-frame ones, dropping some. Of about 900,000 clones in the sample, roughly 16% were seen once. This clone showed up just a few times. Per donor, one heparinised blood draw averaged roughly 120 mL. A sort by CD45RO/CCR7/CD25/CD127/CD95/CD27 yielded CD4+ naive, central memory, regulatory and stem cell-like memory cells. This CDR3 is 11 amino acids long. Germline CDR1 reads DFQATT; CDR2 reads SNEGSKA (reference sequence). Trimming cost V 5 bases and J 4 bases, with 8 bases left between them.

The chain joins TRBV20-1 to TRBJ1-2; the D is unclear. The sequence came from a woman aged 18-30 years in good health. Sample: naive CD4+ T cells from blood. In DNA form, the CDR3 reads TGCAGTGCTCTAGGCCTCTATGGCTACACCTTC. Protein: CSALGLYGYTF.